This T cell receptor beta chain emerged from a study of blood T cell repertoires in COVID-19. The table came from immunoSEQ multiplex PCR; TCRdb's copy has only in-frame clones and leaves some out. The sample lists around 110,000 clones; approximately 88% were seen once. Germline V CDR1 and CDR2: MNHEY, SVGAGI. The CDR3 covers 15 residues. The V and J ends lost 6 bases and 6 bases respectively, with 17 bases between them. The receptor was derived from a woman in her seventies with acute or convalescent COVID-19. The V call is TRBV6-5, the J call TRBJ2-2, with a weak D call TRBD1 (6 bases). Input material: peripheral blood. In DNA form, the CDR3 reads TGTGCCAGCAGGAAGACAGGAATTCTGGCCGGGGAGCTGTTTTTT. Its protein product is CASRKTGILAGELFF.